Presented here are 20 T cell receptor beta chains from one specimen sequenced in a study of blood T cell repertoires in COVID-19 (dated by TCRdb to 2019 to 2021). Library generation was performed with the immunoSEQ multiplex PCR assay. The clones in this table, taken by TCRdb from immuneACCESS, are in-frame only. Not every clone is retained; where verified, under half of the shortfall comes from an unresolved V gene, and the cause of the rest is unknown. The sample has around 300,000 clones on record, over 80% of them singletons. The biggest ten clones account for roughly 3.9% of the sample. The sample comprised peripheral blood. The receptor source for this set is a woman in her thirties or forties with acute or convalescent COVID-19.

This clone occurred once. The gene calls are TRBV6-5 and TRBJ2-2, with 8 bases aligning to TRBD1. From germline, CDR1 is MNHEY and CDR2 SVGAGI. This CDR3 is 15 amino acids long. With 7 bases clipped from V and 4 bases from J, the junction kept 8 bases outside the gene matches. CDR3 residues: CASNSITGGTGELFF. The CDR3 DNA is TGTGCCAGCAACTCTATTACAGGGGGCACCGGGGAGCTGTTTTTT.

The chain recombines TRBV7-9 with TRBJ2-3, with TRBD1 as a possible D gene (5 bases). Germline CDR1 reads SEHNR; CDR2 reads FQNEAQ (reference sequence). This CDR3 has 12 residues. V gave up 5 bases and J gave up 8 bases, with 11 bases separating them. CDR3 protein: CASSPRVGTQYF. CDR3 bases: TGTGCCAGCAGCCCCAGGGTGGGTACGCAGTATTTT. Variable domain in full (rest from reference TRBV7-9 and TRBJ2-3): DTGVSQNPRHKITKRGQNVTFRCDPISEHNRLYWYRQTLGQGPEFLTYFQNEAQLEKSRLLSDRFSAERPKGSFSTLEIQRTEQGDSAMYLCASSPRVGTQYFGPGTRLTVL.

This clone was recorded once. The rearrangement joins TRBV5-4 to TRBJ2-3; the D is unclear. Per the germline V gene, CDR1 is SGHNT and CDR2 is YYREEE (reference sequence). V lost 0 bases and J lost 3, with 8 bases in between. This CDR3 is 14 amino acids long. In nucleotides, the CDR3 is TGTGCCAGCAGCTTGGCCATTAGAACAGATACGCAGTATTTT. Translation gives CASSLAIRTDTQYF.

The CDR3 nucleotides are TGCGCCAGCAGTGGGGTACAGGGGAGCTACGAGCAGTACGTC. Translation gives CASSGVQGSYEQYV. The V and J genes are TRBV10-1 and TRBJ2-7; 7 bases fit TRBD1. The CDR3 extends over 14 amino acids. Germline-derived CDR1 and CDR2 are WNHNN and SYGVQD (reference sequence). The ends lost 4 bases at V and 3 bases at J; junction bases unmatched: 6.

The chain has TRBV7-9 and TRBJ2-3; 7 bases fit TRBD2. Germline V gives CDR1 SEHNR, CDR2 FQNEAQ (reference sequence). The V segment lost 9 bases and the J segment 5 bases; nucleotides outside the gene matches: 11. This CDR3 is built from 14 residues. The CDR3 coding sequence is TGTGCCAGTGGCAGGGCGGGGGTAGAAGATACGCAGTATTTT. It translates to CASGRAGVEDTQYF.

This chain uses TRBV19 with TRBJ2-5; D possibly corresponds to TRBD1 (7 bases). With 4 bases removed from V and 2 bases from J, the gap between germline ends came to 20 bases. This CDR3 region has 17 residues. Germline V gives CDR1 LNHDA, CDR2 SQIVND (reference sequence). CDR3 sequence reads: CASSNRPYPGGQETQYF. CDR3 bases: TGTGCCAGTAGTAACCGCCCCTACCCAGGGGGGCAAGAGACCCAGTACTTC.

The chain couples TRBV5-1 to TRBJ1-1; D unclear. There are 12 residues in the CDR3. With 5 bases removed from V and 3 bases from J, the gap between germline ends came to 8 bases. Germline values: CDR1 SGHRS, CDR2 YFSETQ. CDR3 protein: CASRAGYTEAFF. The DNA of the CDR3 is TGCGCCAGCAGAGCGGGGTACACTGAAGCTTTCTTT.

This sequence joins TRBV6-1 and TRBJ2-5; no reliable D call. V lost 0 bases and J 4 bases, leaving 15 bases between the germline ends. This CDR3 region has 16 residues. Germline V gene sequence: CDR1 MNHNS, CDR2 SASEGT. The CDR3 spells CASSEAYQAIGETQYF. In DNA, the CDR3 is TGTGCCAGCAGTGAAGCCTATCAGGCCATTGGAGAGACCCAGTACTTC.

This chain joins TRBV6-6 and TRBJ2-7; 12 positions agree with TRBD1. In germline, CDR1 is MNHNY, CDR2 SVGAGI (reference sequence). The CDR3 has 15 residues. After removal of 7 bases from V and 4 bases from J, the junction contained 8 bases not matched to a gene. CDR3 sequence reads: CASKLGTGGAYEQYV. DNA of the CDR3: TGTGCCAGCAAACTAGGGACAGGGGGCGCATACGAGCAGTACGTC.

This chain links TRBV4-1 with TRBJ2-3; D is uncertain. Trimming shortened V by 0 bases and J by 3 bases, and 10 bases separated the two germline ends. The V gene's germline CDR1 is MGHRA and CDR2 YSYEKL. The CDR3 is 15 residues long. The CDR3 region has the DNA TGCGCCAGCAGCCAAGATATGGTAGTAACAGATACGCAGTATTTT. Translation gives CASSQDMVVTDTQYF.

This clone was picked up one time. The rearrangement links TRBV6-2 or TRBV6-3 to TRBJ2-5, with D perhaps matching TRBD2 (5 bases). The CDR3 has 16 residues. V dropped 2 bases and J dropped 1 base, with 14 bases sitting between them. Germline assignment: CDR1 MNHEY and CDR2 SVGEGT. The CDR3 nucleotides read TGTGCCAGCAGTTACGGGTGGAGGCGGCCCCAAGAGACCCAGTACTTC. Translation gives CASSYGWRRPQETQYF.

The V and J genes are TRBV19 and TRBJ1-1, with D tentatively TRBD1 (5 bases). V lost 3 bases and J 1 base, leaving 30 bases between the germline ends. The CDR3 loop spans 21 amino acids. Germline V gene lookup returns CDR1 LNHDA and CDR2 SQIVND (reference sequence). CDR3 nucleotides: TGTGCCAGTAGTATCGGAGTAAGGGGTAGAGCAAGGGGAAGGGAGAACACTGAAGCTTTCTTT. It encodes CASSIGVRGRARGRENTEAFF. Drawing the rest from reference TRBV19 and TRBJ1-1, the complete variable domain is DGGITQSPKYLFRKEGQNVTLSCEQNLNHDAMYWYRQDPGQGLRLIYYSQIVNDFQKGDIAEGYSVSREKKESFPLTVTSAQKNPTAFYLCASSIGVRGRARGRENTEAFFGQGTRLTVV.

This sequence joins TRBV5-4 and TRBJ2-3, with TRBD2 matching 9 bases. This CDR3 region has 17 residues. J gave up 2 bases and V 0 bases, and 7 bases lay outside the gene matches. Germline V gene lookup returns CDR1 SGHNT and CDR2 YYREEE (reference sequence). CDR3 residues: CASSLGGSGGPTDTQYF. CDR3 coding DNA: TGTGCCAGCAGCTTGGGTGGCAGCGGGGGGCCCACAGATACGCAGTATTTT.

This clone was counted a single time. The J gene is TRBJ2-5, the V gene TRBV7-8; D may be TRBD1 (6 bases). There are 15 residues in the CDR3. From germline, CDR1 is SGHVS and CDR2 FQNEAQ. Trimming pared 2 bases from V and 5 bases from J, leaving 15 bases between. Here the CDR3 DNA reads TGTGCCAGCAGCTTACGAGGACAGACGTGGGAGACCCAGTACTTC. Translating it yields CASSLRGQTWETQYF.

The V call is TRBV5-4, the J call TRBJ1-1, with 10 bases identical to TRBD1. V gave up 2 bases and J gave up 3 bases; unmatched junction bases: 10. The CDR3 totals 17 residues. Germline V CDR1 and CDR2: SGHNT, YYREEE (reference sequence). CDR3 loop: CASSLPGQGFGDTEAFF. The CDR3 DNA is TGTGCCAGCAGCTTACCGGGACAGGGGTTTGGGGACACTGAAGCTTTCTTT.

The rearrangement links TRBV7-2 to TRBJ2-5; D is possibly TRBD1 (5 bases). From germline, CDR1 is SGHTA and CDR2 FQGNSA. V dropped 1 base and J dropped 14 bases, with 20 bases sitting between them. The CDR3 runs to 14 residues. For the CDR3, the DNA is TGTGCCAGCAGCTTAGAAGGTGCAGGGTATAATCATTACTTC. It codes for CASSLEGAGYNHYF.

This clone was detected a few times. The chain joins TRBV3-1 (or the pseudogene TRBV3-2) to TRBJ1-1, with TRBD1 identical over 8 bases. Per the germline V gene, CDR1 is LGHDT and CDR2 is YNNKEL (reference sequence). J was trimmed by 6 bases and V by 8 bases; bases with no gene match: 8. This CDR3 is 13 amino acids long. This chain's CDR3 is CASSPTGEAEAFF. CDR3 nucleotides: TGTGCCAGCTCTCCGACAGGGGAGGCTGAAGCTTTCTTT.

This rearrangement joins TRBV5-1 to TRBJ1-1; 10 bases map to TRBD1. The CDR3 spans 16 residues. Germline values: CDR1 SGHRS, CDR2 YFSETQ. The trim removed 0 bases at V and 4 bases at J, leaving 6 bases unmatched. CDR3 sequence (DNA): TGCGCCAGCAGCTTGGCTCAGACAGGGGGCCCCACTGAAGCTTTCTTT. Translation: CASSLAQTGGPTEAFF.

This rearrangement joins TRBV11-2 to TRBJ2-3, with TRBD2 matching 13 bases. Germline lookup yields CDR1 SGHAT and CDR2 FQNNGV. The CDR3 extends over 18 amino acids. The J segment lost 4 bases and the V segment lost 5 bases, leaving 12 bases of the junction unmatched. The CDR3 loop is CASSLSGTSGAWADTQYF. The CDR3 DNA follows: TGTGCCAGCAGCCTCTCCGGGACTAGCGGGGCCTGGGCAGATACGCAGTATTTT.

The chain joins TRBV5-1 to TRBJ2-2; D perhaps matches TRBD2 (6 bases). The CDR3 length is 17 residues. The V gene lost 7 bases and the J gene lost 7 bases, with 26 bases spanning the gap. The V gene's germline CDR1 is SGHRS and CDR2 YFSETQ. The CDR3 reads CASQISSGAAGRGELFF. In DNA, the CDR3 is TGCGCCAGCCAGATCTCCTCTGGGGCCGCGGGGCGCGGGGAGCTGTTTTTT. Based on the CDR3 plus reference TRBV5-1 and TRBJ2-2, the full variable domain is KAGVTQTPRYLIKTRGQQVTLSCSPISGHRSVSWYQQTPGQGLQFLFEYFSETQRNKGNFPGRFSGRQFSNSRSEMNVSTLELGDSALYLCASQISSGAAGRGELFFGEGSRLTVL.